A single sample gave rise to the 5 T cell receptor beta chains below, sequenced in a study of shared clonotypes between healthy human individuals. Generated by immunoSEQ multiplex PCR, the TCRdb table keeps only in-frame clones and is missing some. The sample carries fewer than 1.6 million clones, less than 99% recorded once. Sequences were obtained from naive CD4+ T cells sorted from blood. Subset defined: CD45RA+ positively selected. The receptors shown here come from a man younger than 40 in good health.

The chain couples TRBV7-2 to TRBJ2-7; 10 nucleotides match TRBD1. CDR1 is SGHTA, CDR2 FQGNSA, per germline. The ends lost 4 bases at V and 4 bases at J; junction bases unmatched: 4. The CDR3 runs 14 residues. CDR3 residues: CASSWRQGAYEQYF. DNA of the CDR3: TGTGCCAGCAGCTGGCGACAGGGGGCGTACGAGCAGTACTTC.

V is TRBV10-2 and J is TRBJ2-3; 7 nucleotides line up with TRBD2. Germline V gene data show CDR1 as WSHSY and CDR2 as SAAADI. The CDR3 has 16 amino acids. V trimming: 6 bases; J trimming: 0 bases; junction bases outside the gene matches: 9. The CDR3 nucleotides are TGCGCCAGCAGAGAGGGACTATTATCTAGCACAGATACGCAGTATTTT. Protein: CASREGLLSSTDTQYF.

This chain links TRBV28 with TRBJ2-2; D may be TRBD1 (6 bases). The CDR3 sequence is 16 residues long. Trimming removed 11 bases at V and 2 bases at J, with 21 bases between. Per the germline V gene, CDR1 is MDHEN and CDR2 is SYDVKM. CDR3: CACSLLGRGNTGELFF. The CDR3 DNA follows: TGTGCCTGCTCCCTCTTAGGCAGGGGAAACACCGGGGAGCTGTTTTTT.

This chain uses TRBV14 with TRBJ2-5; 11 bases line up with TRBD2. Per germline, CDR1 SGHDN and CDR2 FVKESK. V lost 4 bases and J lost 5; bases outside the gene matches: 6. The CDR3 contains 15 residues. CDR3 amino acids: CASSLAGGPGETQYF. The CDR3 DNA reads TGTGCCAGCAGCCTAGCGGGAGGGCCAGGGGAGACCCAGTACTTC. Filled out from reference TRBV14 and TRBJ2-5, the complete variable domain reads EAGVTQFPSHSVIEKGQTVTLRCDPISGHDNLYWYRRVMGKEIKFLLHFVKESKQDESGMPNNRFLAERTGGTYSTLKVQPAELEDSGVYFCASSLAGGPGETQYFGPGTRLLVL.

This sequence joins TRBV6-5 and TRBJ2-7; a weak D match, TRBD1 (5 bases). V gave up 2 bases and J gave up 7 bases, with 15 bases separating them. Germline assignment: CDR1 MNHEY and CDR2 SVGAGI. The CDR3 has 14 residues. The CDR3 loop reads CASSYLPTAGEQYF. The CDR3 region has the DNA TGTGCCAGCAGTTACCTACCGACAGCCGGGGAGCAGTACTTC.